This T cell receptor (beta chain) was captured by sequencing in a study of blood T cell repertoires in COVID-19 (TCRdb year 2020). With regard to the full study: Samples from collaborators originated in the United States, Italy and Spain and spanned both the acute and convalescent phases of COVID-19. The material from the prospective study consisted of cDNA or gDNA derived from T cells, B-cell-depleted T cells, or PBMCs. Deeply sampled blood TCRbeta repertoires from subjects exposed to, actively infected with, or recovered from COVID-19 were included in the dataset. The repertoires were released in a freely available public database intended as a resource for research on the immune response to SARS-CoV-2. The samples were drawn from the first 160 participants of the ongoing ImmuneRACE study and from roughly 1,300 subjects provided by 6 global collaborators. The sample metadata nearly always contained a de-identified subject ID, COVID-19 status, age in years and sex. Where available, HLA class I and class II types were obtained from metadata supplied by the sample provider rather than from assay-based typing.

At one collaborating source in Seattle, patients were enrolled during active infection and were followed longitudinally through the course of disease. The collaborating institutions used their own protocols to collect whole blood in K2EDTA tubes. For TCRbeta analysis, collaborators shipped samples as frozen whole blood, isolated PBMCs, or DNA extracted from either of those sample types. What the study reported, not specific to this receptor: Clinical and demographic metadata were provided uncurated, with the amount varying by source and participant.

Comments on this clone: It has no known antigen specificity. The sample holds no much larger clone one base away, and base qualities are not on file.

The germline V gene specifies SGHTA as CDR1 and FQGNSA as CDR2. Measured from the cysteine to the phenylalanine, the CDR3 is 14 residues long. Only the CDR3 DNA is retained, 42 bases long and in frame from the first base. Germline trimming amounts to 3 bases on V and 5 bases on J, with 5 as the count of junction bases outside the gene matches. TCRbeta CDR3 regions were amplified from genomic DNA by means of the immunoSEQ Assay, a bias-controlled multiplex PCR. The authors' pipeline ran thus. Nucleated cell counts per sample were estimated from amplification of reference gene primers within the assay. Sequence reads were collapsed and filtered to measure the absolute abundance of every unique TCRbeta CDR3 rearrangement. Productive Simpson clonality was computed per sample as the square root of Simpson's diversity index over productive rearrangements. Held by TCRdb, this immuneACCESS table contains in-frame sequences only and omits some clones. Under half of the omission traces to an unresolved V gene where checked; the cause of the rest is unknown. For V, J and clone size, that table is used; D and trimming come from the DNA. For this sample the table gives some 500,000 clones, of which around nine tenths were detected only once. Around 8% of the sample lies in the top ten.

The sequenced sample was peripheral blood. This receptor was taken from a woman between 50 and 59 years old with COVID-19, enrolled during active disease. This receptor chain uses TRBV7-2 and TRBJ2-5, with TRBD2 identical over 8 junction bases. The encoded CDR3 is CASSFGGAVETQYF. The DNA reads TGTGCCAGCAGCTTCGGGGGGGCCGTGGAGACCCAGTACTTC.